The 17 T cell receptor beta chains given below trace back to one sample, sequenced in a study of PD-L1 blockade in urothelial cancer. Sequencing was performed with immunoSEQ multiplex PCR; in TCRdb, only in-frame clones are kept and a portion is missing. The sample holds nearly 2,500 clones; 37% are singletons and the top ten take 19%. Sample: tumor tissue, taken before atezolizumab (anti-PD-L1) treatment. These receptors came from a man aged 60 to 69 with urothelial cancer.

V and J are TRBV19 and TRBJ1-3; weak D call: TRBD1 (5 bases). Per germline, CDR1 LNHDA and CDR2 SQIVND (reference sequence). The CDR3 consists of 15 residues. V lost 9 bases, J lost 5 bases, and 20 bases lay in between. Here the CDR3 DNA reads TGTGCCAGGGGGGGTCCCTCAGAAACACGAAACACCATATATTTT. It encodes CARGGPSETRNTIYF.

The chain has TRBV19 and TRBJ1-1; the D gene is possibly TRBD1 (5 bases). The CDR3 length is 14 residues. Trimming took off 7 bases at V and 5 bases at J, with 17 bases between the two ends. Germline CDR1 reads LNHDA; CDR2 reads SQIVND (reference sequence). The DNA of the CDR3 is TGTGCCAGTACCCATCGGGGCGATTCGACTGAAGCTTTCTTT. Translated, it gives CASTHRGDSTEAFF.

This clone came up a few times. The chain links TRBV9 to TRBJ2-3, with 14 bases aligning to TRBD2. The CDR3 is 18 residues long. The junction had 9 bases not matched to a gene; V was cut back by 4 bases and J by 2 bases. Per germline, CDR1 SGDLS and CDR2 YYNGEE. The CDR3 DNA is TGTGCCAGCAGCCCCCGGACGACTAGCGGGGGGGTCACAGATACGCAGTATTTT. It translates to CASSPRTTSGGVTDTQYF.

The chain has TRBV15 and TRBJ2-2, with 7 bases aligning to TRBD1. The trim removed 0 bases at V and 6 bases at J, leaving 10 bases unmatched. Per germline, CDR1 LNHNV and CDR2 YYDKDF (reference sequence). The CDR3 spans 17 residues. CDR3 coding DNA: TGTGCCACCAGCAGAGATCAGGGGACAGTCTTTCCCGGGGAGCTGTTTTTT. Its protein product is CATSRDQGTVFPGELFF. Together with reference TRBV15 and TRBJ2-2, the CDR3 gives the full variable domain: DAMVIQNPRYQVTQFGKPVTLSCSQTLNHNVMYWYQQKSSQAPKLLFHYYDKDFNNEADTPDNFQSRRPNTSFCFLDIRSPGLGDTAMYLCATSRDQGTVFPGELFFGEGSRLTVL.

In its sample, this clone was seen a few times. This sequence joins TRBV6-8 and TRBJ2-5; maybe TRBD2 (5 bases). Germline CDR1 MNHGY, CDR2 SAAAGT. This CDR3 has 12 residues. Deletions cut 7 bases from V and 3 bases from J, with 9 bases between. CDR3 nucleotide sequence: TGTGCCAGCAAACGGGAAAAAGAGACCCAGTACTTC. Translated: CASKREKETQYF.

This clone was seen once. The rearrangement joins TRBV18 to TRBJ2-7; D is possibly TRBD1 (6 bases). This CDR3 is built from 13 residues. The germline V gene encodes CDR1 KGHSH and CDR2 LQKENI. Trimming cost V 6 bases and J 6 bases, with 15 bases left between them. The CDR3, as DNA: TGTGCCAGCTCCTCGGGACACCTTTCCGAGCAGTACTTC. Amino acids: CASSSGHLSEQYF.

The chain recombines TRBV19 with TRBJ1-5, with D possibly matching TRBD1 (6 bases). This CDR3 is built from 15 residues. V lost 2 bases and J 2 bases, leaving 10 bases between the germline ends. CDR1 is LNHDA, CDR2 SQIVND, per germline (reference sequence). The CDR3 sequence: CASSIIGGGNQPQHF. DNA for the CDR3: TGTGCCAGTAGTATAATTGGGGGCGGCAATCAGCCCCAGCATTTT. Filled out from reference TRBV19 and TRBJ1-5, the complete variable domain reads DGGITQSPKYLFRKEGQNVTLSCEQNLNHDAMYWYRQDPGQGLRLIYYSQIVNDFQKGDIAEGYSVSREKKESFPLTVTSAQKNPTAFYLCASSIIGGGNQPQHFGDGTRLSIL.

This clone showed up just a few times. This chain's CDR3 is CASSASRSSTGELFF. DNA of the CDR3: TGTGCCAGCAGCGCCTCCCGATCTAGCACCGGGGAGCTGTTTTTT. The chain links TRBV9 to TRBJ2-2; D is uncertain. Trimming cost V 3 bases and J 4 bases, with 13 bases left between them. This CDR3 contains 15 residues. CDR1 is SGDLS, CDR2 YYNGEE, per germline.

This clone was detected only once. The chain has TRBV28 and TRBJ2-7; D is tentatively TRBD1 or TRBD2 (5 bases each). Trimming pared 7 bases from V and 0 bases from J, leaving 16 bases between. The CDR3 runs to 15 residues. Germline-derived CDR1 and CDR2 are MDHEN and SYDVKM. The CDR3 loop is CASTASGTGSYEQYF. As DNA, the CDR3 is TGTGCCAGCACCGCTTCCGGGACGGGCTCCTACGAGCAGTACTTC.

This clone was seen a few times. The J gene is TRBJ1-4, the V gene TRBV7-6; no firm D call. V was shortened by 5 bases and J by 0 bases, with 10 bases between the two germline ends. The CDR3 is 15 residues long. Per the germline V gene, CDR1 is SGHVS and CDR2 is FNYEAQ. The CDR3 DNA is TGTGCCAGCAGCCCCCTCACATCAACTAATGAAAAACTGTTTTTT. This gives the protein CASSPLTSTNEKLFF.

This sequence joins TRBV30 and TRBJ1-6; D gene uncertain. CDR1 GTSNPN and CDR2 SVGIG come from the germline V gene (reference sequence). The CDR3 has 15 residues. Trimming left V 1 base short and J 7 bases short, with 14 bases between. The CDR3 is CAWSGRTRVNSPLHF. The DNA of the CDR3 is TGTGCCTGGAGTGGACGTACACGGGTGAATTCACCCCTCCACTTT.

The gene calls are TRBV11-1 and TRBJ2-2; D perhaps matches TRBD1 (6 bases). The CDR3 is made up of 15 amino acids. Trimming left V 5 bases short and J 1 base short, with 11 bases between. CDR1 and CDR2 (germline): SGHAT, FQDESV (reference sequence). CDR3 protein: CASSPLDRNTGELFF. The CDR3 DNA sequence: TGTGCCAGCAGCCCCCTGGACAGGAACACCGGGGAGCTGTTTTTT.

The chain recombines TRBV11-3 with TRBJ1-6, with TRBD1 as a possible D gene (5 bases). The CDR3 extends over 19 amino acids. Trimming took off 5 bases at V and 8 bases at J, with 28 bases between the two ends. The germline V gene has CDR1 SGHNT and CDR2 YENEEA. The CDR3 reads CASSQAHQQQDLYDSPLHF. DNA of the CDR3: TGTGCCAGCAGCCAAGCGCACCAACAACAGGATCTATATGATTCACCCCTCCACTTT.

This chain connects TRBV11-3 to TRBJ2-7; D perhaps matches TRBD1 (6 bases). The germline V gene has CDR1 SGHNT and CDR2 YENEEA. The CDR3 consists of 14 residues. Trimming left V 2 bases short and J 3 bases short, with 11 bases between. DNA for the CDR3: TGTGCCAGCAGCTTAACCCGGGACAACTACGAGCAGTACTTC. Protein product: CASSLTRDNYEQYF.

This clone is termed medium-sized. The rearrangement links TRBV6-8 to TRBJ2-7; the match to TRBD2 covers 9 bases. This CDR3 is built from 14 residues. CDR1 and CDR2 from the germline V gene are MNHGY and SAAAGT. Trimming removed 5 bases from V and 4 bases from J; junction bases left unmatched: 6. CDR3 DNA: TGTGCCAGCAGTCTAGCGGGACAGTATTACGAGCAGTACTTC. It yields the protein CASSLAGQYYEQYF.

This clone was seen more than once but under ten times. This sequence joins TRBV9 and TRBJ2-5, with TRBD2 identical over 10 bases. The CDR3 loop spans 15 amino acids. The junction had 4 bases not matched to a gene; V was cut back by 3 bases and J by 2 bases. The germline V gene encodes CDR1 SGDLS and CDR2 YYNGEE. The CDR3 region is CASSGSSGGQETQYF. For the CDR3, the DNA is TGTGCCAGCAGCGGATCTAGCGGGGGACAAGAGACCCAGTACTTC.

This clone occurred a few times. This chain joins TRBV19 and TRBJ2-1; weak D call: TRBD1 (5 bases). V was cut by 6 bases and J by 13 bases, with 16 bases left in between. In germline, CDR1 is LNHDA, CDR2 SQIVND (reference sequence). CDR3 length: 12 residues. CDR3 sequence (DNA): TGTGCCAGTAGGGACACGGCAGGATCCCAGTTCTTC. This translates into CASRDTAGSQFF. Supplemented by reference TRBV19 and TRBJ2-1, the full variable domain reads DGGITQSPKYLFRKEGQNVTLSCEQNLNHDAMYWYRQDPGQGLRLIYYSQIVNDFQKGDIAEGYSVSREKKESFPLTVTSAQKNPTAFYLCASRDTAGSQFFGPGTRLTVL.